This T cell receptor (beta chain) was captured in a study of blood T cell repertoires in COVID-19. Study-level information: PBMCs, B-cell-depleted T cells, or T cells were the source of the cDNA or gDNA that made up the material.

Germline loops: CDR1 SGHRS, CDR2 YFSETQ. CDR3 length: 15 residues. Unmatched junction bases numbered 7, after V lost 0 bases and J lost 5 bases. The protocol was immunoSEQ multiplex PCR, while the TCRdb copy is restricted to in-frame clones and leaves out a portion. The table lists about 330,000 clones, around nine tenths of them singletons. The TCR sequence derives from a woman in her forties or fifties with active or convalescent COVID-19. The material sequenced was peripheral blood. This chain uses TRBV5-1 with TRBJ2-5; 7 nucleotides line up with TRBD1. In DNA form, the CDR3 reads TGCGCCAGCAGCTTGGCCACAGGGGTAACGGAGACCCAGTACTTC. Its protein product is CASSLATGVTETQYF.